This is a list of T cell receptor beta chains from one sample in a study of blood T cell repertoires in COVID-19. Here immunoSEQ multiplex PCR was the method, and the copy in TCRdb shows in-frame clones only, minus some. The table includes some 150,000 clones, 88% detected once. Sequenced material: peripheral blood. The receptors come from a woman aged 60-75 years with acute or convalescent COVID-19. Both conserved end residues are part of each CDR3. The D gene is left open where the match is weak.

d_call | j_call | v_call | cdr3_aa
- | TRBJ1-4 | TRBV7-2 | CASSSSWNNGRLEKLFF
- | TRBJ2-3 | TRBV27 | CASSLELSDTQYF
- | TRBJ1-3 | TRBV28 | CASGELGNTIYF
- | TRBJ2-5 | TRBV9 | CASSRPLGGMETQYF
- | TRBJ2-3 | TRBV28 | CASSSPPGATQYF
TRBD1 | TRBJ1-2 | TRBV4-1 | CASSQEDRGLNYGYTF
TRBD1 | TRBJ2-1 | TRBV6-6 | CASRQGASNEQFF
- | TRBJ1-6 | TRBV5-6 | CASSISNSPLHF
- | TRBJ1-5 | TRBV9 | CASSPGGGYQPQHF
TRBD2 | TRBJ2-1 | TRBV2 | CASRELAGGNNEQFF
TRBD2 | TRBJ2-1 | TRBV7-2 | CASRPGLAGLYEQFF
- | TRBJ1-2 | TRBV28 | CASFPGNPLANYGYTF
- | TRBJ1-2 | TRBV6-1 | CASSDGASGYGYTF
- | TRBJ2-7 | TRBV14 | CASSQSYEQYF
- | TRBJ1-2 | TRBV19 | CASSYVSSYTF
- | TRBJ1-6 | TRBV5-8 | CATVFYNSPLHF
- | TRBJ1-1 | TRBV6-5 | CASSYGVRATTEAFF
TRBD1 | TRBJ1-5 | TRBV6-5 | CASSYTGDGNQPQHF
TRBD1 | TRBJ2-5 | TRBV7-3 | CASSLTGQSGVAQYF
TRBD1 | TRBJ1-1 | TRBV7-9 | CASSSGQGQRKNTEAFF
- | TRBJ2-1 | TRBV6-5 | CASSPHGRDNEQFF
- | TRBJ2-5 | TRBV2 | CASSELQGWGETQYF
- | TRBJ1-1 | TRBV23-1 | CASSTGCCTEAFF
- | TRBJ2-1 | TRBV24-1 | CATSDFRGVDEQFF
TRBD1 | TRBJ2-6 | TRBV10-3 | CANLFPGQIPGANVLTF
- | TRBJ2-7 | TRBV7-2 | CASSPQSQGLYEQYF
TRBD1 | TRBJ1-1 | TRBV6-2/TRBV6-3 | CASSYSRQGGTEAFF
- | TRBJ1-5 | TRBV30 | CAWSSSGNQPQHF
TRBD1 | TRBJ1-1 | TRBV30 | CAWSALGQSVNTEAFF
TRBD2 | TRBJ2-3 | TRBV5-1 | CASSLGASGGPDTQYF
TRBD2 | TRBJ2-3 | TRBV3-1/TRBV3-2 | CASSQGQTSGFTDTQYF
TRBD1 | TRBJ1-1 | TRBV10-3 | CAINGQGNTEAFF
- | TRBJ1-4 | TRBV30 | CAWTREPTNEKLFF
- | TRBJ1-2 | TRBV6-6 | CAIKPGGYEPNYGYTF
- | TRBJ2-2 | TRBV7-3 | CASSIDGGGELFF
TRBD2 | TRBJ2-1 | TRBV19 | CASSILAGYNEQFF
- | TRBJ1-2 | TRBV4-3 | CASSQDFPGAPLYGYTF
TRBD1 | TRBJ2-1 | TRBV7-2 | CASSFAGQTGPSSYNEQFF
- | TRBJ1-5 | TRBV19 | CASSGRQGVNNQPQHF
TRBD1 | TRBJ1-1 | TRBV5-4 | CASSFYDRVDTEAFF
- | TRBJ1-2 | TRBV7-8 | CASSPQGPNYGYTF
- | TRBJ1-1 | TRBV18 | CASSPPSGFNTEAFF
- | TRBJ2-1 | TRBV19 | CASREGSGVVSSYNEQFF
TRBD1 | TRBJ2-7 | TRBV15 | CATSSPGTGNREQYF
- | TRBJ2-7 | TRBV14 | CASSPMGQAYEQYF
TRBD1 | TRBJ2-2 | TRBV7-3 | CASSPGGTGELFF
- | TRBJ2-1 | TRBV6-2/TRBV6-3 | CASSSDYRLFF
- | TRBJ1-6 | TRBV10-2 | CASSEGVDNSPLHF
TRBD1 | TRBJ1-5 | TRBV7-8 | CASSLTGAGGQPQHF
TRBD1 | TRBJ1-2 | TRBV12-3/TRBV12-4 | CASSYDRAYGYTF
- | TRBJ2-2 | TRBV5-1 | CATSEGHSEGGELFF
- | TRBJ2-2 | TRBV5-4 | CASSFSGDTGELFF
- | TRBJ2-7 | TRBV9 | CASSPMGGLDEQYF
TRBD1 | TRBJ1-2 | TRBV7-2 | CASSLQGAPTINYGYTF
TRBD1 | TRBJ1-5 | TRBV19 | CASTAAYRGNSNQPQHF
TRBD1 | TRBJ2-1 | TRBV7-9 | CASSPGQGREGDNEQFF
- | TRBJ1-1 | TRBV6-2/TRBV6-3 | CASSWRQEMNTEAFF